Listed below are T cell receptor beta chains from one sample, sequenced in a study of T cell responses to AZD1222 COVID-19 vaccine. Here immunoSEQ multiplex PCR was the method, and the copy in TCRdb shows in-frame clones only, minus some. The sample contains about 88,000 clones, about nine tenths of which appear only once. The sample in question was peripheral blood, obtained 28 days after the second AZD1222 dose. The source is an adult who received the AZD1222 COVID-19 vaccine. Both conserved end residues are trimmed from each CDR3.

J gene,V gene,CDR3 protein
TRBJ2-1,TRBV19,ASSIDPPARRGYNEQF
TRBJ2-2,TRBV7-7,ASSLEPGANTGELF
TRBJ2-2,TRBV11-3,ASSLGAGQDTGELF
TRBJ2-3,TRBV5-4,ASSLTDTQY
TRBJ1-5,TRBV4-1,ASSQAAGEVSQPQH
TRBJ2-3,TRBV28,ASRPLGDSTDTQY
TRBJ2-5,TRBV6-5,ASTTSRGLQETQY
TRBJ1-2,TRBV6-5,ASRQGGAYGYT
TRBJ2-7,TRBV19,ASSSGYSYEQY
TRBJ2-7,TRBV7-8,ASGPGQAEQY
TRBJ1-4,TRBV5-8,ASSSFDRNHEKLF